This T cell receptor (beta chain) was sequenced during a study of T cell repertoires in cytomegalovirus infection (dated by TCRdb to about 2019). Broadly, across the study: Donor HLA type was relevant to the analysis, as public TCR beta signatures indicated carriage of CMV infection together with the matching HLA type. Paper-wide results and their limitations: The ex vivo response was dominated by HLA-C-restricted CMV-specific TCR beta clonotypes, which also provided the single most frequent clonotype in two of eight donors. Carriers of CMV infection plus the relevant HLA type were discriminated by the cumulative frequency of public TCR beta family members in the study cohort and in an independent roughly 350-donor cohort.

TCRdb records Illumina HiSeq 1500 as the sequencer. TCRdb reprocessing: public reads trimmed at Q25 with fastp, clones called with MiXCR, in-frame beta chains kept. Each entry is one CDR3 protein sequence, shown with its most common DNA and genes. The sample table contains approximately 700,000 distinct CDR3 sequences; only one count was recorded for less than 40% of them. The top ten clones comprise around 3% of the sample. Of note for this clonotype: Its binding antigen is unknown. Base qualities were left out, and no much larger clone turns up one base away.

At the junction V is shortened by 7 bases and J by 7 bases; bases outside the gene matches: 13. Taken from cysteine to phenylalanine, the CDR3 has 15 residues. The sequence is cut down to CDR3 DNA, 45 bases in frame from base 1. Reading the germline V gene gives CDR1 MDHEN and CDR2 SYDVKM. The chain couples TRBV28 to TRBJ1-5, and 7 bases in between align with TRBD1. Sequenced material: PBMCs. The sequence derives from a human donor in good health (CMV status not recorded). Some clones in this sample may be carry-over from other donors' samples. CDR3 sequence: CASTLEQGSGQPQHF. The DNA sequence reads TGTGCCAGCACCCTAGAACAGGGGTCGGGGCAGCCCCAGCATTTT.